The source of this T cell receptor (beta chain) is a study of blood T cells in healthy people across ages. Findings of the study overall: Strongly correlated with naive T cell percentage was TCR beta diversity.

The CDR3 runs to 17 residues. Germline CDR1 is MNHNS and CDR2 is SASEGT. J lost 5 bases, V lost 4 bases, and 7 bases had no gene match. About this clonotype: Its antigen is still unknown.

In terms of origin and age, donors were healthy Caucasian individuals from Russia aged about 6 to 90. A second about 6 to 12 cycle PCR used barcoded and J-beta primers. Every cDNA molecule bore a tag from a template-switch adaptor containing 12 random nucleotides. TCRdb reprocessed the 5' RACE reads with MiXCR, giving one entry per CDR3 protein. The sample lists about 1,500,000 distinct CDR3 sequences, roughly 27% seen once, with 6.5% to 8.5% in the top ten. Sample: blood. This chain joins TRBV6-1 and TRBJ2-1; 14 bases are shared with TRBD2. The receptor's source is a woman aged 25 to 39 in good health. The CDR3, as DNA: TGTGCCAGCAGTGCCGGGACTAGCGGGAGCGCAAACAATGAGCAGTTCTTC. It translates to CASSAGTSGSANNEQFF.